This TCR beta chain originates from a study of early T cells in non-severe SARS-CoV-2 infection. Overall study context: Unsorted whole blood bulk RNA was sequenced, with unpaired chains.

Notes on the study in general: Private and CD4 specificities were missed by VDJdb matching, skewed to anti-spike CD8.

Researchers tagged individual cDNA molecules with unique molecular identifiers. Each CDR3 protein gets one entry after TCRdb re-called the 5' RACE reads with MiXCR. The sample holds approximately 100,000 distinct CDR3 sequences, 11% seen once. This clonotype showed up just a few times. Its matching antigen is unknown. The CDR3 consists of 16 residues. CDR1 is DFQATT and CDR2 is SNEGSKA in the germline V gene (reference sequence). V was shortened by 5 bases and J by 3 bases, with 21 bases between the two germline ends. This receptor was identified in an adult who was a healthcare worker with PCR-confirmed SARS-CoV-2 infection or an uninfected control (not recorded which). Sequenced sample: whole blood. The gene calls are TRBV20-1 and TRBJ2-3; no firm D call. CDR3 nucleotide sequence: TGCAGTGCTCCCTCCTGGACCCGTTATGCGACAGATACGCAGTATTTT. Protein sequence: CSAPSWTRYATDTQYF.